By frequency in the sample, the clone carrying this T cell receptor beta chain is medium-sized. What it binds is not known. The sample is drawn from a study of breast tumors, draining lymph nodes, adjacent tissues. Points from the study as a whole: Compared with basal-like, luminal-like tumors shared significantly more repertoire with nontumor tissue. Most tumor T cells seemingly derive from lymph node, then expand in tumor. Tumor T cell lymph node origin was a supported hypothesis, not proven. Tumor TCR diversity was below lymph nodes but above nontumor tissue.

TCRdb re-analysed the multiplex PCR reads in MiXCR, keeping a single row per CDR3 protein. The table shows some 14,000 distinct CDR3 sequences, with 55% to 60% occurring only once. The source of this sequence is a female donor with breast cancer. Some clones in this sample may be carry-over from other donors' samples. Sequenced input: tumor-adjacent breast tissue.

CDR3 nucleotides: TGTGCCAGCGGCCAGGGTTCCGAAAAACTGTTTTTT. Translated: CASGQGSEKLFF. The genes are TRBV10-3 and TRBJ1-4; D possibly corresponds to TRBD1 (5 bases). V lost 10 bases to trimming and J lost 8 bases, with 14 bases between them. Per germline, CDR1 ENHRY and CDR2 SYGVKD. This CDR3 has 12 residues.